These T cell receptor beta chains were read from a single sample in a study of PD-1 blockade in classical Hodgkin lymphoma. The assay was immunoSEQ multiplex PCR, and TCRdb's table has in-frame clones only and misses some. The sample includes some 22,000 clones, over 70% of them seen just once. Sequences were derived from peripheral blood mononuclear cells (PBMCs), sampled at baseline. These receptor sequences come from a human donor with classical Hodgkin lymphoma. CDR3s include the opening cysteine and the closing phenylalanine or tryptophan. Fields, in order: J gene, V gene, clone size, D gene, CDR3 DNA, CDR3 protein. The D gene is left open where the match is weak. Clone size appears in some rows only: once, few, many, or a class for an expanded clone.

J: TRBJ2-1
V: TRBV12-5
size: .
D: TRBD1
DNA: TGTGCTAGTGGACTGGGACAGGGGGAAACCGGTGAGCAGTTCTTC
CDR3: CASGLGQGETGEQFF

J: TRBJ2-7
V: TRBV27
size: .
D: .
DNA: TGTGCCAGCAGTTCAAGAACAACCTACGAGCAGTACTTC
CDR3: CASSSRTTYEQYF

J: TRBJ2-7
V: TRBV5-4
size: .
D: TRBD2
DNA: TGTGCCAGCAGCTTGGTTAGGACTAGCGGTAGGAACGAGCAGTACTTC
CDR3: CASSLVRTSGRNEQYF

J: TRBJ2-7
V: TRBV28
size: .
D: .
DNA: TGTGCCAGCAGTGGGCAGGGGAAGAACGAGCAGTACTTC
CDR3: CASSGQGKNEQYF

J: TRBJ1-1
V: TRBV13
size: once
D: .
DNA: TGTGCCAGCAGCCGCCGGGGGATGAACACTGAAGCTTTCTTT
CDR3: CASSRRGMNTEAFF

J: TRBJ1-3
V: TRBV5-1
size: .
D: .
DNA: TGCGCCAGCAGCTTGGCAGGCAGTCCGCTTAACACCATATATTTT
CDR3: CASSLAGSPLNTIYF

J: TRBJ1-2
V: TRBV19
size: .
D: .
DNA: TGTGCCAGTAGTGCACGGGACAAGGATAACTATGGCTACACCTTC
CDR3: CASSARDKDNYGYTF

J: TRBJ1-1
V: TRBV13
size: .
D: .
DNA: TGTGCCAGCAGCTTGGGAGGGGGAGGTTCTGAAGCTTTCTTT
CDR3: CASSLGGGGSEAFF

J: TRBJ1-5
V: TRBV19
size: once
D: TRBD1
DNA: TGTGCCAGTAGTCCGGACAGGGGGAACCAGCCCCAGCATTTT
CDR3: CASSPDRGNQPQHF

J: TRBJ1-1
V: TRBV19
size: .
D: .
DNA: TGTGCCAGTAGTCCCCAGGGGCCGAACACTGAAGCTTTCTTT
CDR3: CASSPQGPNTEAFF

J: TRBJ1-4
V: TRBV13
size: medium-sized
D: .
DNA: TGTGCCAGCAGCCGGGAAGGGAACGCTAATGAAAAACTGTTTTTT
CDR3: CASSREGNANEKLFF

J: TRBJ2-7
V: TRBV6-6
size: .
D: .
DNA: TGTGCCAGCAGAGGGGGGCCCCCCTACGAGCAGTACTTC
CDR3: CASRGGPPYEQYF

J: TRBJ1-1
V: TRBV10-3
size: .
D: TRBD1
DNA: TGTGCCACTAGACAGGGGCTATCTATAACTGAAGCTTTCTTT
CDR3: CATRQGLSITEAFF

J: TRBJ1-2
V: TRBV11-3
size: once
D: TRBD1
DNA: TGTGCCAGCAGCGAATCAGCCGGGACAGGACCGAGCTATGGCTACACCTTC
CDR3: CASSESAGTGPSYGYTF

J: TRBJ1-4
V: TRBV7-2
size: .
D: .
DNA: TGTGCCAGCAGCGTCAGTGGGGCCGGTAATGAAAAACTGTTTTTT
CDR3: CASSVSGAGNEKLFF

J: TRBJ2-7
V: TRBV7-2
size: .
D: .
DNA: TGTGCCAGCAGCTTATTTTACGAGCAGTACTTC
CDR3: CASSLFYEQYF

J: TRBJ2-5
V: TRBV5-1
size: .
D: TRBD2
DNA: TGCGCCAGCAGCCCGATGGGGGGGGGTTCCCAAGAGACCCAGTACTTC
CDR3: CASSPMGGGSQETQYF

J: TRBJ2-5
V: TRBV5-1
size: .
D: TRBD1
DNA: TGCGCCAGCAGCTTGGTGGGTCTGGGACAGGGGGATCAAGAGACCCAGTACTTC
CDR3: CASSLVGLGQGDQETQYF

J: TRBJ1-5
V: TRBV19
size: .
D: .
DNA: TGTGCCAGTAGTAATCGGTACAATCAGCCCCAGCATTTT
CDR3: CASSNRYNQPQHF

J: TRBJ2-2
V: TRBV6-5
size: .
D: TRBD2
DNA: TGTGCCAGCAGTTACTCCCCACTAGCGGGTGGTCGGGAGCTGTTTTTT
CDR3: CASSYSPLAGGRELFF

J: TRBJ2-5
V: TRBV13
size: .
D: .
DNA: TGTGCCAGCAGCCCCGTTTACGGGGGGCGGGAGACCCAGTACTTC
CDR3: CASSPVYGGRETQYF

J: TRBJ1-6
V: TRBV7-9
size: few
D: .
DNA: TGTGCCAGCAGCCGGGAGGGTTCACCCCTCCACTTT
CDR3: CASSREGSPLHF

J: TRBJ2-1
V: TRBV28
size: .
D: TRBD2
DNA: TGTGCCAGCAGCGAGACTAGCGGGAGGATGCGTGAGCAGTTCTTC
CDR3: CASSETSGRMREQFF

J: TRBJ2-4
V: TRBV10-2
size: .
D: .
DNA: TGCGCCAGCAGTGAGCGGGGGGCTGCCAAAAACATTCAGTACTTC
CDR3: CASSERGAAKNIQYF

J: TRBJ2-5
V: TRBV15
size: .
D: .
DNA: TGTGCCACCAGCTGGGGGACTGCCGAGACCCAGTACTTC
CDR3: CATSWGTAETQYF

J: TRBJ2-7
V: TRBV30
size: .
D: .
DNA: TGTGCCTGGACCAGGGGTAGCTACGAGCAGTACTTC
CDR3: CAWTRGSYEQYF

J: TRBJ1-5
V: TRBV15
size: .
D: .
DNA: TGTGCCACCAGCAGCAATATCAGGGTTCAGCCCCAGCATTTT
CDR3: CATSSNIRVQPQHF

J: TRBJ2-3
V: TRBV5-4
size: .
D: TRBD2
DNA: TGTGCCAGCAGCTTGGCCGGGCGGGGGGGAAGCACAGATACGCAGTATTTT
CDR3: CASSLAGRGGSTDTQYF

J: TRBJ2-5
V: TRBV5-1
size: once
D: TRBD1
DNA: TGCGCCAGCAGAGGCGGGACAGGGGGCTGGGAGACCCAGTACTTC
CDR3: CASRGGTGGWETQYF

J: TRBJ2-7
V: TRBV21-1
size: .
D: .
DNA: TGTGCCAGCAGCAAACCCCACGAGCAGTACTTC
CDR3: CASSKPHEQYF

J: TRBJ2-7
V: TRBV6-5
size: .
D: .
DNA: TGTGCCAGCAGTTTGAGGGGGACTTCTACCGAGCAGTACTTC
CDR3: CASSLRGTSTEQYF

J: TRBJ2-1
V: TRBV5-1
size: .
D: TRBD2
DNA: TGCGCCAGCAGCCAGCCAGCGGGCGGGGGGAATGAGCAGTTCTTC
CDR3: CASSQPAGGGNEQFF

J: TRBJ1-3
V: TRBV6-6
size: few
D: TRBD1
DNA: TGTGCCAGCAGTCCGGACAGGGGGCGCGGAAACACCATATATTTT
CDR3: CASSPDRGRGNTIYF

J: TRBJ2-2
V: TRBV11-2
size: .
D: .
DNA: TGTGCCAGCAGCTTACTATCGGGGTCGAACACCGGGGAGCTGTTTTTT
CDR3: CASSLLSGSNTGELFF

J: TRBJ2-2
V: TRBV2
size: once
D: TRBD1
DNA: TGTGCCAGCAAAGGGACAGTAGACACCGGGGAGCTGTTTTTT
CDR3: CASKGTVDTGELFF

J: TRBJ2-5
V: TRBV5-6
size: .
D: .
DNA: TGTGCCAGCAGCTTGGCCCTCCAGGGGGGGGCTCAGGGGGAGACCCAGTACTTC
CDR3: CASSLALQGGAQGETQYF

J: TRBJ1-6
V: TRBV11-3
size: few
D: TRBD1
DNA: TGTGCCAGCAGCCTAGGGACAGGGGGCTTCCCACCCCTCCACTTT
CDR3: CASSLGTGGFPPLHF

J: TRBJ2-3
V: TRBV28
size: .
D: .
DNA: TGTGCCAGCAGTTTATGGGGGACAACTAGCACAGATACGCAGTATTTT
CDR3: CASSLWGTTSTDTQYF

J: TRBJ1-5
V: TRBV19
size: .
D: .
DNA: TGTGCCAGTAGTATGGGGGGGAGGCGGGGATATCAGCCCCAGCATTTT
CDR3: CASSMGGRRGYQPQHF

J: TRBJ2-2
V: TRBV25-1
size: medium-sized
D: .
DNA: TGTGCCAGCAGTGACGCAGGGCCCAGCACCGGGGAGCTGTTTTTT
CDR3: CASSDAGPSTGELFF

J: TRBJ2-5
V: TRBV5-4
size: .
D: TRBD2
DNA: TGTGCCAGCTTTCTAGCGGGAGTTGAGACCCAGTACTTC
CDR3: CASFLAGVETQYF

J: TRBJ1-2
V: TRBV2
size: .
D: TRBD1
DNA: TGTGCCACCCGGGTAGGGGGCGAGGGCTATGGCTACACCTTC
CDR3: CATRVGGEGYGYTF

J: TRBJ2-3
V: TRBV25-1
size: many
D: TRBD2
DNA: TGTGCCACTTTAAGCGGGACTACGCAGTATTTT
CDR3: CATLSGTTQYF

J: TRBJ2-3
V: TRBV4-3
size: .
D: .
DNA: TGCGCCAGCAGCCAAGATACGGGGGGCACAGATACGCAGTATTTT
CDR3: CASSQDTGGTDTQYF

J: TRBJ2-1
V: TRBV12-5
size: .
D: .
DNA: TGTGCTGGCCCCGGGCTCCTGGCCTACAATGAGCAGTTCTTC
CDR3: CAGPGLLAYNEQFF

J: TRBJ2-5
V: TRBV5-6
size: .
D: .
DNA: TGTGCCAGCAGCTCTCCTGGGTCTTTCCAAGAGACCCAGTACTTC
CDR3: CASSSPGSFQETQYF

J: TRBJ1-6
V: TRBV4-1
size: .
D: .
DNA: TGCGCCAGCAGCCAACAAGATTCCTATAATTCACCCCTCCACTTT
CDR3: CASSQQDSYNSPLHF

J: TRBJ2-2
V: TRBV4-3
size: .
D: .
DNA: TGCGCCAGCAGCCAAGCCGCGACGAACACCGGGGAGCTGTTTTTT
CDR3: CASSQAATNTGELFF

J: TRBJ2-5
V: TRBV29-1
size: .
D: TRBD2
DNA: TGCAGCGTAGGGACTAGCGGGTATGAGACCCAGTACTTC
CDR3: CSVGTSGYETQYF

J: TRBJ1-6
V: TRBV2
size: once
D: TRBD1
DNA: TGTGCCAGCACCGACACTCGGGACAGTTATTCACCCCTCCACTTT
CDR3: CASTDTRDSYSPLHF

J: TRBJ2-3
V: TRBV5-5
size: .
D: TRBD2
DNA: TGTGCCAGCACGGGAGGGCCCTCAGATACGCAGTATTTT
CDR3: CASTGGPSDTQYF

J: TRBJ2-5
V: TRBV7-9
size: once
D: TRBD1
DNA: TGTGCCAGCAGATCGACAGGGGCAGGTAGCGGCCTATTGCCCGAGACCCAGTACTTC
CDR3: CASRSTGAGSGLLPETQYF

J: TRBJ2-1
V: TRBV4-2
size: .
D: TRBD2
DNA: TGTGCCAGCAGCCAAGGCGGAGGGGCAGGTCCGGGACTAGCGGACAATGAGCAGTTCTTC
CDR3: CASSQGGGAGPGLADNEQFF

J: TRBJ2-5
V: TRBV4-3
size: .
D: .
DNA: TGCGCCAGCAGCCAGGAACGGACAGATCAAGAGACCCAGTACTTC
CDR3: CASSQERTDQETQYF